Following are 18 T cell receptor beta chains from one sample sequenced in a study of cytomegalovirus exposure and HLA in healthy donors. 60 Vbeta and 13 Jbeta primers were used in PCR. Profiling relied on immunoSEQ multiplex PCR, and the TCRdb table lists in-frame clones only, not all of them. This sample has about 150,000 clones, with 70% to 85% found just once. Material for sequencing was PBMCs. The receptors here all came from a young man in good health and CMV-seronegative.

This clone was observed a handful of times. The V gene is TRBV28, the J gene TRBJ1-3; D is undetermined. Germline V gives CDR1 MDHEN, CDR2 SYDVKM. Trimming took 5 bases from V and 4 from J, leaving 15 bases between them. The CDR3 is made up of 15 amino acids. Written as DNA, the CDR3 is TGTGCCAGCAGTCCCCAGTCGGGGTACGGAAACACCATATATTTT. Its protein product is CASSPQSGYGNTIYF.

This clone was observed a few times. The chain is built from TRBV4-2 and TRBJ1-2; D is undetermined. Germline CDR1 and CDR2: LGHNA and YNFKEQ. The length of the CDR3 is 11 residues. With 1 base removed from V and 6 bases from J, the gap between germline ends came to 3 bases. CDR3 residues: CASSQGDGYTF. The CDR3, as DNA: TGTGCCAGCAGCCAAGGCGATGGCTACACCTTC.

The J gene is TRBJ1-6, the V gene TRBV18; D is possibly TRBD1 (6 bases). Germline CDR1 KGHSH, CDR2 LQKENI. Trimming stripped 0 bases from V and 7 bases from J, with 10 bases between. This CDR3 is built from 15 residues. CDR3 bases: TGTGCCAGCTCACCACCCGGACAGACAAATTCACCCCTCCACTTT. Its protein product is CASSPPGQTNSPLHF.

The V gene is TRBV19, the J gene TRBJ1-2, with D possibly TRBD1 on 5 matching bases. This CDR3 comprises 14 residues. CDR1 LNHDA and CDR2 SQIVND come from the germline V gene (reference sequence). Trimming took off 3 bases at V and 3 bases at J, with 11 bases between the two ends. CDR3 sequence (DNA): TGTGCCAGTAGTATCGGGGGGGGATACTATGGCTACACCTTC. Amino acid sequence: CASSIGGGYYGYTF.

The chain carries TRBV6-1 and TRBJ1-3, with 9 bases fitting TRBD1. This CDR3 has 15 amino acids. J was trimmed by 3 bases and V by 5 bases; bases with no gene match: 5. CDR1 and CDR2 (germline): MNHNS, SASEGT. CDR3 in amino acids: CASSPTGGGGNTIYF. The DNA of the CDR3 is TGTGCCAGCAGTCCCACAGGGGGCGGTGGAAACACCATATATTTT.

The J gene is TRBJ1-1, the V gene TRBV29-1; a possible D gene is TRBD1 (5 bases). Trimming cost V 7 bases and J 3 bases, with 9 bases left between them. CDR3 length: 11 amino acids. CDR1 is SQVTM and CDR2 is ANQGSEA in the germline V gene. The CDR3 loop is CSADSYTEAFF. In DNA form, the CDR3 reads TGCAGCGCCGACAGCTACACTGAAGCTTTCTTT.

J is TRBJ2-4 and V is TRBV7-2; 8 nucleotides agree with TRBD1. Germline loops: CDR1 SGHTA, CDR2 FQGNSA. The CDR3 sequence is 14 residues long. The V and J ends lost 7 bases and 5 bases, in that order; junction bases with no gene match: 7. The CDR3 region has the DNA TGTGCCAGCACCCAGGGACAGGCACAAAACATTCAGTACTTC. The encoded protein is CASTQGQAQNIQYF.

The chain recombines TRBV19 with TRBJ2-3; D is perhaps TRBD1 (8 bases). Germline CDR1 is LNHDA and CDR2 is SQIVND (reference sequence). The CDR3 is made up of 16 amino acids. Trimming took off 5 bases at V and 0 bases at J, with 15 bases between the two ends. The CDR3 here is CASSDDRGGSTDTQYF. DNA of the CDR3: TGTGCCAGTAGTGACGACAGGGGAGGGAGCACAGATACGCAGTATTTT.

CDR3 coding DNA: TGTGCCAGCAGTCCGGGGGTAGGGGAGACCCAGTACTTC. As protein: CASSPGVGETQYF. The chain uses TRBV27 and TRBJ2-5; TRBD2 is a possible D gene (6 bases). V shed 5 bases and J shed 5 bases, with 12 bases lying between them. The CDR3 extends over 13 amino acids. Germline V gives CDR1 MNHEY, CDR2 SMNVEV (reference sequence).

V gene TRBV6-5 combines with J gene TRBJ2-3; a possible D gene is TRBD2 (6 bases). The CDR3 covers 14 residues. Trimming took 5 bases from V and 4 from J, leaving 13 bases between them. CDR1 and CDR2 from the germline V gene are MNHEY and SVGAGI. The CDR3 bases are TGTGCCAGCAGTAGGAGGGATGGGGCAGATACGCAGTATTTT. Its protein product is CASSRRDGADTQYF.

This clone was seen a single time. The V call is TRBV21-1, the J call TRBJ2-7; TRBD2 is the table's D call, not checked against the DNA. TRBV21-1 is deemed a pseudogene. The CDR3 is made up of 13 amino acids. The CDR3 protein is CASEGRIGNEQYF. CDR3 coding DNA: TGTGCCAGCGAGGGCAGGATTGGGAACGAGCAGTACTTC.

V usage is TRBV27 and J usage is TRBJ2-7, with 10 bases fitting TRBD1. The CDR3 contains 15 residues. From germline, CDR1 is MNHEY and CDR2 SMNVEV (reference sequence). With V trimmed by 4 bases and J by 4 bases, 7 bases remained unmatched. The DNA of the CDR3 is TGTGCCAGCAGTTCCCCGACAGGGGGCGAGTACGAGCAGTACTTC. This codes for CASSSPTGGEYEQYF.

This clone was seen once. The chain uses TRBV5-4 and TRBJ1-3; 10 bases map to TRBD1. The CDR3 length is 16 residues. Germline CDR1 reads SGHNT; CDR2 reads YYREEE (reference sequence). With 4 bases clipped from V and 4 bases from J, the junction kept 8 bases outside the gene matches. In nucleotides, the CDR3 is TGTGCCAGCAGCCCCGGGACAGGGGTAAACGGAAACACCATATATTTT. This codes for CASSPGTGVNGNTIYF.

The gene calls are TRBV5-5 and TRBJ1-2; D gene unclear. The germline gives CDR1 SGHKS, CDR2 YYEKEE (reference sequence). The length of the CDR3 is 15 residues. V gave up 0 bases and J gave up 0 bases, with 9 bases separating them. This chain's CDR3 is CASSLGPSTNYGYTF. In nucleotides, the CDR3 is TGTGCCAGCAGCTTGGGACCTAGCACTAACTATGGCTACACCTTC.

Comments on this clone: Mismatch with germline at one junction end may stem from a read error. This chain joins TRBV7-7 and TRBJ2-3; D not resolved. The CDR3 consists of 13 residues. Germline V gives CDR1 SSHAT, CDR2 FNYEAQ (reference sequence). This CDR3 reads CASSLVQTDTQYF. In nucleotides, the CDR3 is TGTGCTAGCAGCTTAGTTCAGACAGATACGCAGTATTTT.

This chain joins TRBV4-3 and TRBJ1-1, with 8 bases aligning to TRBD1. The CDR3 is 13 amino acids. Per germline, CDR1 LGHNA and CDR2 YSLEER. V gave up 3 bases and J gave up 3 bases; unmatched junction bases: 0. The DNA for the CDR3 is TGCGCCAGCAGCCAGACAGGGGACACTGAAGCTTTCTTT. This encodes CASSQTGDTEAFF.

This rearrangement joins TRBV7-9 to TRBJ1-6, with TRBD1 as a possible D gene (6 bases). The germline V gene encodes CDR1 SEHNR and CDR2 FQNEAQ (reference sequence). There are 15 residues in the CDR3. Trimming pared 2 bases from V and 8 bases from J, leaving 13 bases between. Here the CDR3 DNA reads TGTGCCAGCAGCTTAATGGGGGGGCCGGATTCACCCCTCCACTTT. Its translation is CASSLMGGPDSPLHF.

The chain couples TRBV19 to TRBJ2-5; tentatively, D is TRBD1 (6 bases). The CDR3 sequence is 13 residues long. V lost 5 bases, J lost 5 bases, and 12 bases lay in between. Germline V lookup: CDR1 LNHDA, CDR2 SQIVND (reference sequence). The CDR3 DNA reads TGTGCCAGTAGTCGCCAGGGGTTGGAGACCCAGTACTTC. It codes for CASSRQGLETQYF.